These 9 T cell receptor beta chains originate from one sample sequenced in a study of vaccination and CD4 T cells after COVID-19. Their target antigens are unknown. Scientists ran DNA taken from cultured CD4+ T cells through the Oncomine TCR Beta short-read assay for sequencing. TCRdb independently ran MiXCR on the PCR reads; one entry per CDR3 protein. The sample has tens of thousands of distinct CDR3 sequences; approximately 32% are singletons. Treatment indicated: approximately 9-day PBMC culture with coronavirus spike peptide pools or control peptides (ViraFEST assay). Sequenced material: cultured CD4+ T cells from blood. The origin of the receptors is a human donor with COVID-19.

This chain connects TRBV25-1 to TRBJ1-3; no clear D gene. CDR1 MGHDK and CDR2 SYGVNS come from the germline V gene. V was shortened by 1 base and J by 0 bases, with 10 bases between the two germline ends. The CDR3 has 16 amino acids. The CDR3 DNA follows: TGTGCCAGCAGTGAATTCCGCTCCCACTCTGGAAACACCATATATTTT. This gives the protein CASSEFRSHSGNTIYF.

The V call is TRBV28, the J call TRBJ1-1; D unresolved. This CDR3 is 13 amino acids long. Trimming removed 3 bases at V and 2 bases at J, with 7 bases between. CDR1 is MDHEN, CDR2 SYDVKM, per germline. This CDR3 reads CASSLSFNTEAFF. CDR3 DNA: TGTGCCAGCAGTTTGTCCTTTAACACTGAAGCTTTCTTT.

This clonotype was picked up one time. The chain combines TRBV20-1 with TRBJ1-1, with D uncertain. Germline CDR1 and CDR2: DFQATT and SNEGSKA (reference sequence). The CDR3 extends over 17 amino acids. V was pared by 4 bases and J by 0 bases, with 21 bases between. CDR3 in DNA: TGCAGTGCTATCCGGGCCTTAATTACAAGGGTGAACACTGAAGCTTTCTTT. Amino acids: CSAIRALITRVNTEAFF.

The chain employs TRBV7-2 and TRBJ1-2; D is unclear. The CDR3 consists of 14 residues. The ends were cut back, 5 bases at V and 8 bases at J, with 18 bases in the middle. Germline CDR1 and CDR2: SGHTA and FQGNSA. The CDR3: CASSPDHNIIGYTF. For the CDR3, the DNA is TGTGCCAGCAGCCCGGATCATAACATCATAGGCTACACCTTC.

V usage is TRBV12-3 or TRBV12-4 and J usage is TRBJ1-5; 7 bases align to TRBD1. There are 15 residues in the CDR3. Trimming took 6 bases from V and 9 from J; bases not matched to a gene: 14. CDR3 region: CASSKRTGGLGPQHF. In DNA, the CDR3 is TGTGCCAGCAGCAAACGGACAGGCGGTTTAGGGCCCCAGCATTTT.

This clonotype was detected only a few times. The chain carries TRBV20-1 and TRBJ1-6; 8 bases agree with TRBD1. This CDR3 has 17 residues. J lost 9 bases, V lost 3 bases, and 16 bases had no gene match. Germline V gene lookup returns CDR1 DFQATT and CDR2 SNEGSKA (reference sequence). The CDR3 DNA follows: TGCAGTGCTAGTCAGCAGTCGTCAGGACAGGGAGGTTCACCCCTCCACTTT. This codes for CSASQQSSGQGGSPLHF.

V and J are TRBV20-1 and TRBJ2-5; 8 bases match TRBD1. J was trimmed by 5 bases and V by 6 bases; bases with no gene match: 14. The CDR3 is 15 residues long. Germline CDR1 and CDR2: DFQATT and SNEGSKA (reference sequence). The DNA for the CDR3 is TGCAGTGCCAGGGGGCACGAGGGCGGTGGGGAGACCCAGTACTTC. It specifies CSARGHEGGGETQYF.

J is TRBJ2-2 and V is TRBV2, with 7 positions matching TRBD1. The germline CDR1 and CDR2 sequences are SNHLY and FYNNEI. Losses at the gene ends were 7 bases for V and 5 bases for J; bases not matched to a gene: 7. This CDR3 is built from 14 residues. In DNA form, the CDR3 reads TGTGCCAGCAACGACAGGGAAGGGACCGGGGAGCTGTTTTTT. Amino acid sequence: CASNDREGTGELFF. The full variable domain, with the rest looked up from reference TRBV2 and TRBJ2-2, is EPEVTQTPSHQVTQMGQEVILRCVPISNHLYFYWYRQILGQKVEFLVSFYNNEISEKSEIFDDQFSVERPDGSNFTLKIRSTKLEDSAMYFCASNDREGTGELFFGEGSRLTVL.

The chain couples TRBV25-1 to TRBJ1-1; D is perhaps TRBD1 (6 bases). Trimming stripped 4 bases from V and 1 base from J, with 13 bases between. The CDR3 spans 15 residues. Germline V CDR1 and CDR2: MGHDK, SYGVNS. CDR3 sequence (DNA): TGTGCCAGCAGTGCCCGACAGGATCGGAACACTGAAGCTTTCTTT. Translated, it gives CASSARQDRNTEAFF. Based on the CDR3 plus reference TRBV25-1 and TRBJ1-1, the full variable domain is EADIYQTPRYLVIGTGKKITLECSQTMGHDKMYWYQQDPGMELHLIHYSYGVNSTEKGDLSSESTVSRIRTEHFPLTLESARPSHTSQYLCASSARQDRNTEAFFGQGTRLTVV.